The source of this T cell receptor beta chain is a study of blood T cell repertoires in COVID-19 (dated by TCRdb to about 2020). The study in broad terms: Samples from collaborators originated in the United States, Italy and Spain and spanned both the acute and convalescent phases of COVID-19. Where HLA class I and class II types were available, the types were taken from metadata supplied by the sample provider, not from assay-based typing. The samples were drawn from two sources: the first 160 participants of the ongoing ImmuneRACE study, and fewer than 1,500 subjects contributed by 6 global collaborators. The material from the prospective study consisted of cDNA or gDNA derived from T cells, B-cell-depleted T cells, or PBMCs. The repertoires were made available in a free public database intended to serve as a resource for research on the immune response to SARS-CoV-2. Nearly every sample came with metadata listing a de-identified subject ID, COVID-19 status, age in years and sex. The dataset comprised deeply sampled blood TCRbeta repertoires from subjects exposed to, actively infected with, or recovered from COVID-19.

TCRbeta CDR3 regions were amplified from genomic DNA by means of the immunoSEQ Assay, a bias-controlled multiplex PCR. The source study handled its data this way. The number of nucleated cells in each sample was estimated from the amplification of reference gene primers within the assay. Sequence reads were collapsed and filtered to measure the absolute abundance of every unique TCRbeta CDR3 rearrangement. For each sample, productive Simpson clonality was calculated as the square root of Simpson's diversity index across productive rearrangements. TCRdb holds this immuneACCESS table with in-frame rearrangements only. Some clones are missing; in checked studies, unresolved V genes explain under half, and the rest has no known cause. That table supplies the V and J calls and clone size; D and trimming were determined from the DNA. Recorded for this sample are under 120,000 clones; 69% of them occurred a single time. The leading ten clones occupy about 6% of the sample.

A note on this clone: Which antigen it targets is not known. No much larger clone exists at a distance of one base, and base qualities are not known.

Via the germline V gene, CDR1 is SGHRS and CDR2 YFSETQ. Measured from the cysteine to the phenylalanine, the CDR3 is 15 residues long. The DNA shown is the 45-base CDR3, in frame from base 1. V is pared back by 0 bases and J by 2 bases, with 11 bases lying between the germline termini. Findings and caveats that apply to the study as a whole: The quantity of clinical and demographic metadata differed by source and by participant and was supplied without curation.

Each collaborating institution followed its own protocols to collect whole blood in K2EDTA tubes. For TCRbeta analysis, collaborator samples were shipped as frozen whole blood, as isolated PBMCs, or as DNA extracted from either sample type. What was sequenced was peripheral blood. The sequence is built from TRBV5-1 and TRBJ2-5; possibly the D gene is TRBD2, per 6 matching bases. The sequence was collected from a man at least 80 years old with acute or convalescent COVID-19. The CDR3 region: CASSLAGSGQETQYF. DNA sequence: TGCGCCAGCAGCTTGGCCGGTAGCGGTCAAGAGACCCAGTACTTC. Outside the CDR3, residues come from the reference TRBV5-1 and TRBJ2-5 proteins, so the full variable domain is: KAGVTQTPRYLIKTRGQQVTLSCSPISGHRSVSWYQQTPGQGLQFLFEYFSETQRNKGNFPGRFSGRQFSNSRSEMNVSTLELGDSALYLCASSLAGSGQETQYFGPGTRLLVL.